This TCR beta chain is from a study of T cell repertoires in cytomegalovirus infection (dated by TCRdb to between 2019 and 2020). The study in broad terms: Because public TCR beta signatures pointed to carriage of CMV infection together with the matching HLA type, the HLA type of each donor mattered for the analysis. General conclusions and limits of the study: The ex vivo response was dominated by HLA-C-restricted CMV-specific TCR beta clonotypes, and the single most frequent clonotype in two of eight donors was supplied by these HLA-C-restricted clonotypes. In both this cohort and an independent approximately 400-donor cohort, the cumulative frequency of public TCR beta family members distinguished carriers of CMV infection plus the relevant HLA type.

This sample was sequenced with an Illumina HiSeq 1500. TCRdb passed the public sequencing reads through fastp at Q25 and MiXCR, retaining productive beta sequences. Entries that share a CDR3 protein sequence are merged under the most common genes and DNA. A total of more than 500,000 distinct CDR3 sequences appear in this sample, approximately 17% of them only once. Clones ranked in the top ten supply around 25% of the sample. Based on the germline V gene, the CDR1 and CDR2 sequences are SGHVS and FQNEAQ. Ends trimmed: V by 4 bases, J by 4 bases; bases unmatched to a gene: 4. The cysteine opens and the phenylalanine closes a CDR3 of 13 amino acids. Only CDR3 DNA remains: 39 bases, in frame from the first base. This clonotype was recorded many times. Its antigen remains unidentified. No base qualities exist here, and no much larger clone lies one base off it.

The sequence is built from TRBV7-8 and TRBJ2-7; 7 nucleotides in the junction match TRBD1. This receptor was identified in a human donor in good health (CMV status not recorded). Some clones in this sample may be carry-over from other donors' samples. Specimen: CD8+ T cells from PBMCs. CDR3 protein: CASSYGTAYEQYF. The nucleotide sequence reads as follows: TGTGCCAGCAGCTATGGGACAGCTTACGAGCAGTACTTC.